The 6 T cell receptor beta chains presented below share a single source sample, sequenced in a study of immune characterization of retroperitoneal liposarcoma. One entry per CDR3 protein results from TCRdb running MiXCR on the PCR reads. The table lists 2,000 to 3,000 distinct CDR3 sequences, around two fifths of them singletons. Sequenced sample: tumor tissue. The receptor set was obtained from a male donor with retroperitoneal liposarcoma.

V usage is TRBV24-1 and J usage is TRBJ2-3; 11 positions match TRBD2. J gave up 4 bases and V 2 bases, and 19 bases lay outside the gene matches. Germline values: CDR1 KGHDR, CDR2 SFDVKD. The CDR3 consists of 21 residues. The CDR3: CATSDSMGAFHASGRPDTQYF. The CDR3 nucleotides are TGTGCCACCAGTGATTCGATGGGGGCTTTCCACGCTAGCGGGAGGCCAGATACGCAGTATTTT.

The rearrangement joins TRBV11-2 to TRBJ2-1; weak D call: TRBD1 (6 bases). Trimming removed 2 bases at V and 6 bases at J, with 8 bases between. Germline V gene lookup returns CDR1 SGHAT and CDR2 FQNNGV. This CDR3 contains 13 residues. The CDR3 nucleotides read TGTGCCAGCAGCTTATTACAGGGCAATGAGCAGTTCTTC. It codes for CASSLLQGNEQFF.

The chain combines TRBV6-1 with TRBJ1-4, with D unclear. Germline loops: CDR1 MNHNS, CDR2 SASEGT. Trimming removed 3 bases at V and 5 bases at J, with 10 bases between. The CDR3 is 14 residues long. The CDR3 DNA is TGTGCCAGCAGTGAGTGGGGATCGAATGAAAAACTGTTTTTT. As protein: CASSEWGSNEKLFF.

The chain is built from TRBV12-3 or TRBV12-4 and TRBJ2-5, with unresolved D. Trimming removed 6 bases from V and 2 bases from J, with 7 bases in between. CDR3 size: 12 residues. The CDR3 DNA follows: TGTGCCAGCAGGCGGAATCAAGAGACCCAGTACTTC. Its protein is CASRRNQETQYF.

This clonotype occurred a few times. CDR3 loop: CASSDYTENEKLFF. In DNA form, the CDR3 reads TGTGCCAGCAGTGACTATACCGAGAATGAAAAACTGTTTTTT. The rearrangement links TRBV6-1 to TRBJ1-4; no reliable D call. This CDR3 region has 14 residues. Trimming pared 3 bases from V and 5 bases from J, leaving 10 bases between. CDR1 is MNHNS and CDR2 is SASEGT in the germline V gene.

By share, this clonotype ranks as medium-sized (0.01 to 0.1%). The chain employs TRBV6-1 and TRBJ2-3; D may be TRBD2 (6 bases). Germline-derived CDR1 and CDR2 are MNHNS and SASEGT. V gave up 10 bases and J gave up 2 bases, with 19 bases separating them. This CDR3 is built from 15 residues. The CDR3 spells CATDKSAGYTDTQYF. In DNA, the CDR3 is TGTGCCACCGATAAGTCTGCGGGATACACAGATACGCAGTATTTT.